The T cell receptor beta chain described here comes from a study of blood T cell repertoires in COVID-19. Study overall: Samples representing acute and convalescent COVID-19 were sourced from the United States, Italy and Spain. From T cells, B-cell-depleted T cells, or PBMCs came the material, which was cDNA or gDNA.

Authors' analysis steps: Amplification from reference gene primers served as the basis for estimated nucleated cell counts. Method: immunoSEQ multiplex PCR; TCRdb's copy keeps in-frame clones and lacks some. The V and J calls and clone size are taken from that table; D and trimming were inferred from the DNA. Seen here are more than 100,000 clones, 80% to 90% observed once, and the top ten hold 3.5% to 5%. Trimming removed 4 bases from V and 0 bases from J, with 13 bases in between. CDR1 and CDR2 from the germline V gene are SGHNT and YYREEE (reference sequence). This CDR3 has 15 residues. This chain links TRBV5-4 with TRBJ1-1, with D possibly being TRBD1 (5 bases). This receptor was identified in a man aged 40-49 years with acute or convalescent COVID-19. Sequencing was performed on peripheral blood. The CDR3 is CASSPTTALNTEAFF. CDR3 nucleotide sequence: TGTGCCAGCAGCCCTACGACAGCCTTGAACACTGAAGCTTTCTTT.